This TCR beta chain was documented in a study of blood T cell repertoires in COVID-19 (dated by TCRdb to about 2020). For context, the study as a whole: The collaborator samples originated in the United States, Italy and Spain and spanned the acute and convalescent phases of COVID-19. The material from the prospective study consisted of cDNA or gDNA derived from T cells, B-cell-depleted T cells, or PBMCs. Deeply sampled blood TCRbeta repertoires from subjects exposed to, actively infected with, or recovered from COVID-19 were included in the dataset. The repertoires were made available in a free public database intended to serve as a resource for research on the immune response to SARS-CoV-2. The samples were drawn from two sources: the first 160 participants of the ongoing ImmuneRACE study, and 950 to 1,500 subjects contributed by 6 global collaborators. The sample metadata nearly always contained a de-identified subject ID, COVID-19 status, age in years and sex. HLA class I and class II types, where available, came from metadata supplied by the sample provider rather than from assay-based typing.

TCRbeta CDR3 regions were amplified from genomic DNA by means of the immunoSEQ Assay, a bias-controlled multiplex PCR. In the paper's pipeline: Nucleated cell counts per sample were estimated from amplification of reference gene primers within the assay. Sequence reads were collapsed and filtered to measure the absolute abundance of every unique TCRbeta CDR3 rearrangement. For each sample, productive Simpson clonality was calculated as the square root of Simpson's diversity index across productive rearrangements. The table was pulled from immuneACCESS by TCRdb, which kept in-frame rearrangements only. Such tables lose some clones; where checked, under half of the loss comes from unresolved V genes, and the rest has no known cause. That table is the source of V, J and clone size, and D and trimming were worked out from the DNA. The sample table records more than 95,000 clones; 80% to 90% of these occur just once. The ten largest clones capture 5.5% to 6% of the sample.

The germline V gene yields MDHEN for CDR1 and SYDVKM for CDR2. Trimming leaves V shorter by 3 bases and J shorter by 5 bases, with the junction holding 11 bases beyond the gene matches. Inclusive of the bounding cysteine and phenylalanine, the CDR3 is 16 residues long. CDR3 DNA is the only sequence kept; it has 48 bases, read in frame from the first base. Collaborating institutions collected whole blood in K2EDTA tubes following their own protocols. For TCRbeta analysis, collaborators shipped samples in one of three forms: frozen whole blood, isolated PBMCs, or DNA extracted from either of those sample types. This clone appeared a single time. It has no known antigen specificity. No base qualities exist here, and no much larger clone lies one base off it. Broad study findings and their caveats: Clinical and demographic metadata were provided uncurated, with the amount varying by source and participant.

This clonotype originated in a man older than 75 with active or convalescent COVID-19. The source material was peripheral blood. The chain is made from TRBV28 and TRBJ2-3, with 7 junctional bases fitting TRBD2. The CDR3 reads CASSFRGGGRGDTQYF. The DNA sequence follows: TGTGCCAGCAGTTTTCGTGGCGGGGGTCGTGGAGATACGCAGTATTTT.